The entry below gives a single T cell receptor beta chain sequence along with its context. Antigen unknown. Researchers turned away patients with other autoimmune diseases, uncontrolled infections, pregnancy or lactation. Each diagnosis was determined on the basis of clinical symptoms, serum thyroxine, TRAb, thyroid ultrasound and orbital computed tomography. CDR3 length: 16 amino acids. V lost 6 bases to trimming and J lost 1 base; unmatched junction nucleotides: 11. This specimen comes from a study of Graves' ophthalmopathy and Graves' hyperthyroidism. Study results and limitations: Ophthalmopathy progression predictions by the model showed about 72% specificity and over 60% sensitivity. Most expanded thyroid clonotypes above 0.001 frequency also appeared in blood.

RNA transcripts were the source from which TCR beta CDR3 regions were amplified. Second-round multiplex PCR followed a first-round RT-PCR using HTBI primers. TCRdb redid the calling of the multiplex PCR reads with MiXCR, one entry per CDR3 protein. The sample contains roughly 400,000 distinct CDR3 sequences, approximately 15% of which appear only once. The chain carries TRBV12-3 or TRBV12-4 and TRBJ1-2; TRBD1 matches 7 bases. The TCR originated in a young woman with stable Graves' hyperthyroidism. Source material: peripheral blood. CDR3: CASSLTGRIYNYGYTF. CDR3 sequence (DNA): TGTGCCAGCAGCCTGACAGGGCGGATTTATAACTATGGCTACACCTTC.